The sequence of this T cell receptor beta chain was determined in a study of cytomegalovirus exposure and HLA in healthy donors. Vbeta (60) and Jbeta (13) primers were used in the PCR. The data were produced by immunoSEQ multiplex PCR, yet TCRdb's version contains in-frame clones alone and is incomplete. The repertoire holds some 80,000 clones, with roughly 80% as singletons. The CDR3 loop spans 15 amino acids. The V and J ends lost 2 bases and 2 bases respectively, with 10 bases between them. Germline V CDR1 and CDR2: KGHSH, LQKENI. The chain combines TRBV18 with TRBJ1-5; no firm D call. This sequence originates from a human donor in good health. The sequenced sample consisted of PBMCs. CDR3 nucleotide sequence: TGTGCCAGCTCACCAAAAGACGGGGGCAATCAGCCCCAGCATTTT. It specifies CASSPKDGGNQPQHF.